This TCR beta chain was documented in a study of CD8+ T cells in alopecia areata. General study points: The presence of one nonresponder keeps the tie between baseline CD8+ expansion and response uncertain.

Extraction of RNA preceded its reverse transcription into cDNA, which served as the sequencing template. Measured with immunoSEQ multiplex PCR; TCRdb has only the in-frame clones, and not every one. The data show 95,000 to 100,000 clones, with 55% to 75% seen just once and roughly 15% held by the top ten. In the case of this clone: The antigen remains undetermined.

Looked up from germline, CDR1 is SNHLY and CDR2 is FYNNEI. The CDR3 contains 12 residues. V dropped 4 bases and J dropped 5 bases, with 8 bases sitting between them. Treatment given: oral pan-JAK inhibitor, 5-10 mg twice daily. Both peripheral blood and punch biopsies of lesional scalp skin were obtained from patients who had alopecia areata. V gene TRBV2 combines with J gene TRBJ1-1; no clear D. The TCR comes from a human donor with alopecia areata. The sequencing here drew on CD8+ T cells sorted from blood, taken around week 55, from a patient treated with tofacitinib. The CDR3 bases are TGTGCCAGCAGTGCCATAGGAACTGAAGCTTTCTTT. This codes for CASSAIGTEAFF.